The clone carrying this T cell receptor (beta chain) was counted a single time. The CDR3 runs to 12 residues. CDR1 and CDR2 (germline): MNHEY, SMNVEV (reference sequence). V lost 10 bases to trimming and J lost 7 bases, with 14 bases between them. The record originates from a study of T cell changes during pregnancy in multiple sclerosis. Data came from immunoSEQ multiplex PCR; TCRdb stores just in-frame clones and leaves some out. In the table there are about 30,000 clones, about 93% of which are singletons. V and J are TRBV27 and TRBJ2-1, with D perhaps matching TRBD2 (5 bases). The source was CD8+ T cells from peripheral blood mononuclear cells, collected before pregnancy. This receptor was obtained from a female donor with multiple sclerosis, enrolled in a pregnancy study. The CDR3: CATLDPGNEQFF. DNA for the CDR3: TGTGCCACCCTCGACCCGGGGAATGAGCAGTTCTTC.